This TCR beta chain was identified in a study of CD8+ T cells in alopecia areata. Turning to this clone: The antigen is unknown.

Study-wide results and caveats: TCR sharing across patients was less clear than in mice, possibly HLA-related. Greater clonality was observed in lesional scalp samples, especially alopecia totalis/universalis, versus normal scalp.

cDNA reverse transcribed from extracted RNA served as the sequencing template. Using immunoSEQ multiplex PCR, the repertoire was profiled, and TCRdb retains in-frame clones only, with some absent. The sample lists roughly 140,000 clones; approximately 65% were seen once. PBMCs yielded sorted CD4+ and CD8+ T cells. The receptor was derived from a human donor in good health. Sequencing used CD8+ T cells sorted from blood.

The CDR3 spells CASSLRGVETQYF. CDR3 nucleotide sequence: TGTGCCAGCAGCTTACGGGGAGTGGAGACCCAGTACTTC. The chain employs TRBV7-9 and TRBJ2-5; TRBD2 might be the D (5 bases). V dropped 2 bases and J dropped 5 bases, with 9 bases sitting between them. Germline-derived CDR1 and CDR2 are SEHNR and FQNEAQ (reference sequence). CDR3 length: 13 residues.